The T cell receptor beta chain described here comes from a study of post-analysis software for immune sequencing data. General observations from the study: Patients had higher frequencies than controls of five TRBV segments, including TRBV5-6, TRBV5-1 and TRBV20-1. Strong co-clustering by F measure linked samples that shared a preparation batch.

Trimming cost V 3 bases and J 11 bases; bases outside gene matches: 9. The CDR3 length is 12 residues. Germline lookup yields CDR1 DFQATT and CDR2 SNEGSKA (reference sequence). Worth noting for this clonotype: Its antigen is unknown.

The library was made from cDNA and included unique molecular identifiers. Each CDR3 protein gets one entry after TCRdb re-called the PCR reads with MiXCR. This table holds approximately 770,000 distinct CDR3 sequences, roughly 50% found once. The sequenced material came from blood. The receptor was derived from a girl between 5 and 17 years old with multiple sclerosis. The chain combines TRBV20-1 with TRBJ2-5; 7 bases line up with TRBD2. CDR3 nucleotides: TGCAGTGCTAGGCACCCGGGGGGTGAGCAGTACTTC. As protein: CSARHPGGEQYF.